The present entry profiles one TCR beta chain with its context. Other DNA sequences within the sample encode an identical CDR3. This entry is derived from a study of blood T cell repertoires in COVID-19. Overall study: The United States, Italy and Spain supplied acute and convalescent COVID-19 samples. PBMCs, B-cell-depleted T cells, or T cells provided the cDNA or gDNA that made up the material.

Deletions cut 0 bases from V and 4 bases from J, with 10 bases between. Germline values: CDR1 KGHSH, CDR2 LQKENI. This CDR3 has 14 residues. Assay used: immunoSEQ multiplex PCR; TCRdb lists only in-frame clones, some missing. The data show some 400,000 clones, roughly 86% seen once. This sequence joins TRBV18 and TRBJ2-7; possibly TRBD1 for D (6 bases). This TCR derives from a human donor with acute or convalescent COVID-19. The donor label of this sample is uncertain. The specimen sequenced was peripheral blood. The CDR3 sequence is CASSPPGQPYEQYF. In DNA form, the CDR3 reads TGTGCCAGCTCACCACCCGGACAGCCATACGAGCAGTACTTC.